Sequencing of this T cell receptor (beta chain) was carried out in a study of beta chain features in type 1 diabetes. As for the study in general: Summed over all samples, the examined sorted cells came to about 110 million. General study points: Within each of all four CD4+ subsets, Type 1 diabetes patients had TCRB CDR3s that were moderately but significantly shorter.

In regard to this clone: The antigen remains unidentified.

Sorting with CD45RO/CCR7/CD25/CD127/CD95/CD27 yielded naive, central memory, regulatory and stem-like memory CD4+ cells. V was clipped by 0 bases and J by 4 bases, with 13 bases between them. The CDR3 consists of 15 residues. Germline lookup yields CDR1 SGHTA and CDR2 FQGNSA. The study reverse transcribed the entire isolated RNA, so it sequenced expressed TCRB transcripts. The data were produced by immunoSEQ multiplex PCR, yet TCRdb's version contains in-frame clones alone and is incomplete. This table has under 800,000 clones, around 16% appearing once. The V and J genes are TRBV7-2 and TRBJ2-7; D is possibly TRBD1 (5 bases). Sequences were obtained from naive CD4+ T cells from blood. The receptor's source is a man younger than 35 in good health. The CDR3 DNA sequence: TGTGCCAGCAGCTTAGCTGAGCAGGGTCCGTACGAGCAGTACTTC. Its protein product is CASSLAEQGPYEQYF.